What follows is one T cell receptor (beta chain) and its context. Germline values: CDR1 SGHKS, CDR2 YYEKEE (reference sequence). The CDR3 consists of 14 residues. Trimming took 4 bases from V and 11 from J, leaving 21 bases between them. The data originate from a study of monozygotic twins with cystic fibrosis. Profiled with immunoSEQ multiplex PCR; TCRdb holds only in-frame clones, not every one. Among roughly 12,000 clones listed, about 82% were seen once. Sequenced input: blood. The clonotype originates from a man younger than 30 with cystic fibrosis. V and J are TRBV5-5 and TRBJ1-1, with D maybe TRBD1 (6 bases). The chain's CDR3 is CASSTPGQFWGAFF. The CDR3 nucleotides are TGTGCCAGCAGCACCCCGGGACAATTTTGGGGGGCTTTCTTT.